This T cell receptor (beta chain) was profiled in a study of control samples from healthy donors and cancer patients. The data were produced by immunoSEQ multiplex PCR, yet TCRdb's version contains in-frame clones alone and is incomplete. Of about 49,000 clones listed, 80% to 90% were seen once; the top ten hold over 2.5%. Germline CDR1 and CDR2: SGHTA and FQGNSA. This CDR3 region has 15 residues. Trimming cost V 2 bases and J 1 base, with 10 bases left between them. The source material was PBMCs. The V call is TRBV7-2, the J call TRBJ2-3; D ambiguous. The origin of this receptor is a woman between 50 and 59 years old with lung cancer. The CDR3 is CASSLSIPGTDTQYF. As DNA, the CDR3 is TGTGCCAGCAGCTTAAGTATTCCTGGCACAGATACGCAGTATTTT.